Listed here are 18 T cell receptor beta chains from one sample, sequenced in a study of blood T cell repertoires in COVID-19. Profiled with immunoSEQ multiplex PCR; TCRdb holds only in-frame clones, not every one. Found here are roughly 250,000 clones, 75% to 90% of them singletons; the top ten hold over 2.5%. The sample taken for sequencing was PBMCs or T cells enriched from blood (not recorded which). The receptors here all came from a woman aged 35 to 49 who had been exposed to COVID-19.

The chain uses TRBV5-4 and TRBJ1-1; no reliable D call. The CDR3 sequence is 12 residues long. The germline V gene has CDR1 SGHNT and CDR2 YYREEE (reference sequence). Trimming cost V 10 bases and J 1 base, with 11 bases left between them. The CDR3 sequence: CAYSEGNTEAFF. DNA of the CDR3: TGTGCCTATTCGGAGGGGAACACTGAAGCTTTCTTT.

The chain carries TRBV15 and TRBJ1-6; a possible D gene is TRBD1 (5 bases). Germline lookup yields CDR1 LNHNV and CDR2 YYDKDF (reference sequence). The CDR3 has 16 residues. V shed 0 bases and J shed 7 bases, with 13 bases lying between them. The chain's CDR3 is CATSRDFQRTNSPLHF. The CDR3 nucleotides are TGTGCCACCAGCAGAGATTTTCAACGGACAAATTCACCCCTCCACTTT. The full variable domain, completed using reference TRBV15 and TRBJ1-6, is DAMVIQNPRYQVTQFGKPVTLSCSQTLNHNVMYWYQQKSSQAPKLLFHYYDKDFNNEADTPDNFQSRRPNTSFCFLDIRSPGLGDTAMYLCATSRDFQRTNSPLHFGNGTRLTVT.

The count of this clone is one. The chain has TRBV24-1 and TRBJ1-2; no reliable D call. There are 14 residues in the CDR3. Germline V gene data show CDR1 as KGHDR and CDR2 as SFDVKD. Trimming removed 0 bases at V and 2 bases at J, with 6 bases between. The CDR3 here is CATSDLRRNYGYTF. The DNA of the CDR3 is TGTGCCACCAGTGATTTGCGGAGAAACTATGGCTACACCTTC.

The chain employs TRBV5-4 and TRBJ1-2; unclear D gene. Germline V gives CDR1 SGHNT, CDR2 YYREEE (reference sequence). V dropped 0 bases and J dropped 0 bases, with 6 bases sitting between them. The CDR3 runs 14 residues. The CDR3 loop reads CASSLVGSNYGYTF. CDR3 DNA sequence: TGTGCCAGCAGCTTGGTGGGCTCTAACTATGGCTACACCTTC.

The chain is built from TRBV28 and TRBJ1-5; D call uncertain. The CDR3 spans 14 residues. Germline V gives CDR1 MDHEN, CDR2 SYDVKM. Trimming took off 4 bases at V and 4 bases at J, with 11 bases between the two ends. CDR3 region: CASSSRGRNQPQHF. DNA for the CDR3: TGTGCCAGCAGTTCCCGAGGGAGGAATCAGCCCCAGCATTTT.

The chain employs TRBV30 and TRBJ2-2; 9 bases agree with TRBD2. V trimming: 5 bases; J trimming: 0 bases; junction bases outside the gene matches: 10. The CDR3 totals 17 residues. Germline CDR1 reads GTSNPN; CDR2 reads SVGIG (reference sequence). The CDR3 region is CAWDKGSGSTNTGELFF. The CDR3 nucleotides are TGTGCCTGGGACAAGGGTAGCGGGAGCACGAACACCGGGGAGCTGTTTTTT.

The V and J genes are TRBV5-4 and TRBJ1-4, with 7 bases that match TRBD1. This CDR3 spans 15 amino acids. V was pared by 0 bases and J by 7 bases, with 6 bases of the junction left unmatched. Looked up from germline, CDR1 is SGHNT and CDR2 is YYREEE (reference sequence). CDR3 DNA: TGTGCCAGCAGCTTGGCGGAGGGGGCCCGTGAAAAACTGTTTTTT. It is translated as CASSLAEGAREKLFF.

The V call is TRBV6-5, the J call TRBJ2-5; a weak D match, TRBD1 (5 bases). V shed 5 bases and J shed 1 base, with 14 bases lying between them. The germline V gene has CDR1 MNHEY and CDR2 SVGAGI. The length of the CDR3 is 15 residues. The CDR3 here is CASSPSRAPQETQYF. CDR3 sequence (DNA): TGTGCCAGCAGTCCCAGCAGGGCCCCCCAAGAGACCCAGTACTTC.

CDR3 in DNA: TGTGCCAGTAGTGAGACTCAGGGGGCAGGTAGAGATACGCAGTATTTT. Protein product: CASSETQGAGRDTQYF. The chain is built from TRBV19 and TRBJ2-3; 8 bases align to TRBD1. This CDR3 region has 16 residues. J lost 5 bases, V lost 5 bases, and 12 bases had no gene match. Germline CDR1 and CDR2: LNHDA and SQIVND (reference sequence).

Turning to this clone: Germline and junction disagree at one end, which may indicate a read error. The chain employs TRBV5-1 and TRBJ1-1; perhaps TRBD1 as D (6 bases). Germline-derived CDR1 and CDR2 are SGHRS and YFSETQ. There are 12 residues in the CDR3. CDR3 sequence: CASSRKGAEAFF. The CDR3 bases are TGTGCCAGCAGCCGAAAGGGGGCTGAAGCTTTCTTT.

Details on this clone: Other DNA sequences within the sample encode an identical CDR3. V gene TRBV7-2 combines with J gene TRBJ1-1; no reliable D call. This CDR3 contains 14 residues. Per the germline V gene, CDR1 is SGHTA and CDR2 is FQGNSA. Trimming took off 1 base at V and 5 bases at J, with 11 bases between the two ends. The CDR3 spells CASSLGGSQTEAFF. CDR3 nucleotides: TGTGCCAGCAGCTTAGGAGGGTCGCAAACTGAAGCTTTCTTT. Full variable domain (outside the CDR3, taken from reference TRBV7-2 and TRBJ1-1): GAGVSQSPSNKVTEKGKDVELRCDPISGHTALYWYRQSLGQGLEFLIYFQGNSAPDKSGLPSDRFSAERTGGSVSTLTIQRTQQEDSAVYLCASSLGGSQTEAFFGQGTRLTVV.

The V and J genes are TRBV25-1 and TRBJ2-7, with 9 bases identical to TRBD2. The CDR3 totals 16 residues. Per the germline V gene, CDR1 is MGHDK and CDR2 is SYGVNS. Trimming cost V 3 bases and J 5 bases; bases outside gene matches: 11. The chain's CDR3 is CASSEGPSGDEHEQYF. Here the CDR3 DNA reads TGTGCCAGCAGTGAGGGTCCTAGCGGGGACGAACACGAGCAGTACTTC.

J is TRBJ2-6 and V is TRBV6-2 or TRBV6-3, with 9 bases matching TRBD2. The CDR3 has 18 amino acids. Germline trimming cut 6 bases from V and 0 bases from J; bases unmatched to any gene: 9. The germline gives CDR1 MNHEY, CDR2 SVGEGT. CDR3 nucleotides: TGTGCCAGCAGCCCTAAGCGGGAGGCGCCCTCTGGGGCCAACGTCCTGACTTTC. This encodes CASSPKREAPSGANVLTF.

The chain employs TRBV5-3 and TRBJ1-6, with D uncertain. TRBV5-3 is an ORF; its function is uncertain. The CDR3 has 16 amino acids. With 1 base removed from V and 10 bases from J, the gap between germline ends came to 18 bases. This CDR3 reads CARSLTLRGPRSPLHF. CDR3 sequence (DNA): TGTGCCAGAAGCTTGACCCTACGGGGTCCACGATCACCCCTCCACTTT.

The rearrangement uses TRBV5-4 and TRBJ1-2; no definite D call. Germline V gives CDR1 SGHNT, CDR2 YYREEE (reference sequence). Trimming cost V 0 bases and J 4 bases, with 13 bases left between them. The CDR3 is made up of 15 amino acids. The CDR3 nucleotides read TGTGCCAGCAGCTTGGGCCCGAGCCTGAGCTATGGCTACACCTTC. As protein: CASSLGPSLSYGYTF.

The V gene is TRBV12-3 or TRBV12-4, the J gene TRBJ1-1, with D possibly TRBD1 on 5 matching bases. V lost 3 bases and J 10 bases, leaving 9 bases between the germline ends. The CDR3 is made up of 11 amino acids. Written as DNA, the CDR3 is TGTGCCAGCAGTTTGGGGAGGGGAGCTTTCTTT. Encoded protein: CASSLGRGAFF.

For this clone: The junction does not match germline at one end; this may be a read error. The V and J genes are TRBV5-1 and TRBJ1-5; D might be TRBD1 (6 bases). Germline lookup yields CDR1 SGHRS and CDR2 YFSETQ. The CDR3 runs 14 residues. For the CDR3, the DNA is TGTGCCAGTGCAACAGGGTTTGGCAATCAGCCCCAGCATTTT. Protein product: CASATGFGNQPQHF. The full variable domain, in which reference TRBV5-1 and TRBJ1-5 provide the parts outside the CDR3, is KAGVTQTPRYLIKTRGQQVTLSCSPISGHRSVSWYQQTPGQGLQFLFEYFSETQRNKGNFPGRFSGRQFSNSRSEMNVSTLELGDSALYLCASATGFGNQPQHFGDGTRLSIL.

The rearrangement joins TRBV7-2 to TRBJ1-5; a possible D gene is TRBD1 (5 bases). CDR1 and CDR2 from the germline V gene are SGHTA and FQGNSA. The CDR3 contains 17 residues. Trimming pared 5 bases from V and 4 bases from J, leaving 21 bases between. The CDR3, as DNA: TGTGCCAGCAGCCTTAGCGGGTCAGGGTGGAGGAATCAGCCCCAGCATTTT. Translated, it gives CASSLSGSGWRNQPQHF.